These 22 T cell receptor beta chains came from one sample sequenced in a study of blood T cell repertoires in COVID-19. The data were produced by immunoSEQ multiplex PCR, yet TCRdb's version contains in-frame clones alone and is incomplete. This table holds approximately 260,000 clones, 70% to 90% found once. Sequences were obtained from peripheral blood. The receptors shown here come from a woman between 35 and 50 years old who had recovered from COVID-19.

V is TRBV5-5 and J is TRBJ2-7; tentatively, D is TRBD1 (6 bases). This CDR3 contains 14 residues. The germline V gene encodes CDR1 SGHKS and CDR2 YYEKEE (reference sequence). The V end was cut by 4 bases, the J end by 3 bases, with 14 bases between. As DNA, the CDR3 is TGTGCCAGCAGCCTCGACAGGCTCCACTACGAGCAGTACTTC. This encodes CASSLDRLHYEQYF.

This clone appeared once. The rearrangement links TRBV9 to TRBJ2-1, with TRBD2 identical over 12 bases. Per the germline V gene, CDR1 is SGDLS and CDR2 is YYNGEE. CDR3 length equals 19 residues. V dropped 0 bases and J dropped 6; count of bases not matched to a gene: 13. CDR3 nucleotides: TGTGCCAGCAGCGTAGAAGGACTAGCGGGACCCCGCGATGGCAATGAGCAGTTCTTC. Translating gives CASSVEGLAGPRDGNEQFF.

The chain has TRBV6-6 and TRBJ1-5, with D tentatively TRBD1 (5 bases). The CDR3 has 12 amino acids. The germline V and J ends were trimmed by 6 bases and 4 bases, with 7 bases remaining between them. From germline, CDR1 is MNHNY and CDR2 SVGAGI (reference sequence). The CDR3 DNA reads TGTGCCAGCAGGGAGGGGAATCAGCCCCAGCATTTT. This encodes CASREGNQPQHF.

The chain couples TRBV4-2 to TRBJ2-3; 11 nucleotides match TRBD1. There are 17 residues in the CDR3. The germline CDR1 and CDR2 sequences are LGHNA and YNFKEQ. V was pared by 10 bases and J by 2 bases, with 14 bases of the junction left unmatched. The CDR3 nucleotides read TGTGCCACGAGTGGGGTTGGGACAGGGGGTTCCACAGATACGCAGTATTTT. Its protein product is CATSGVGTGGSTDTQYF.

V usage is TRBV19 and J usage is TRBJ2-5, with D maybe TRBD2 (5 bases). The CDR3 contains 15 residues. The V end lost 5 bases, the J end lost 5 bases, and 18 bases lay between the germline ends. Germline V lookup: CDR1 LNHDA, CDR2 SQIVND (reference sequence). CDR3 protein: CASSLRTEDRETQYF. The CDR3 region has the DNA TGTGCCAGTAGTCTCCGGACGGAGGACCGTGAGACCCAGTACTTC.

The rearrangement uses TRBV19 and TRBJ1-4, with D hard to call. Germline V gives CDR1 LNHDA, CDR2 SQIVND (reference sequence). V was trimmed by 1 base and J by 7 bases, leaving 13 bases between them. This CDR3 contains 15 residues. In nucleotides, the CDR3 is TGTGCCAGTAGTATAGTTCGGGGAACCGGTGAAAAACTGTTTTTT. Its protein is CASSIVRGTGEKLFF.

The rearrangement joins TRBV7-2 to TRBJ2-5; 9 nucleotides align to TRBD2. Germline V lookup: CDR1 SGHTA, CDR2 FQGNSA. The CDR3 covers 17 residues. V was clipped by 1 base and J by 10 bases; unmatched bases: 16. CDR3 residues: CASSLGAGGPPGEGQYF. The CDR3 bases are TGTGCCAGCAGCTTAGGGGCGGGGGGGCCCCCCGGTGAGGGCCAGTACTTC.

The chain has TRBV19 and TRBJ2-4, with 8 bases fitting TRBD2. Trimming at V came to 11 bases and at J to 9 bases, leaving 15 bases not matched to a gene. The germline V gene encodes CDR1 LNHDA and CDR2 SQIVND (reference sequence). CDR3 length: 14 residues. The CDR3 sequence: CAVGDSGKSGIQYF. In nucleotides, the CDR3 is TGTGCCGTAGGGGATAGCGGGAAATCTGGCATTCAGTACTTC.

The V and J genes are TRBV6-2 or TRBV6-3 and TRBJ1-2; 7 bases are a match to TRBD1. There are 12 residues in the CDR3. Per the germline V gene, CDR1 is MNHEY and CDR2 is SVGEGT. J was trimmed by 8 bases and V by 5 bases; bases with no gene match: 5. This chain's CDR3 is CASSPQGPGYTF. The CDR3 coding sequence is TGTGCCAGCAGTCCACAGGGGCCCGGCTACACCTTC.

This clone was recorded once. This chain joins TRBV13 and TRBJ1-2; possibly TRBD1 for D (5 bases). V lost 7 bases to trimming and J lost 8 bases, with 17 bases between them. This CDR3 is built from 13 residues. Germline V gene data show CDR1 as PRHDT and CDR2 as FYEKMQ (reference sequence). Written as DNA, the CDR3 is TGTGCCAGCAACCAGAAGGGGACTGCCGGCTACACCTTC. Protein: CASNQKGTAGYTF. Based on the CDR3 plus reference TRBV13 and TRBJ1-2, the full variable domain is AAGVIQSPRHLIKEKRETATLKCYPIPRHDTVYWYQQGPGQDPQFLISFYEKMQSDKGSIPDRFSAQQFSDYHSELNMSSLELGDSALYFCASNQKGTAGYTFGSGTRLTVV.

The rearrangement uses TRBV4-3 and TRBJ2-5, with 8 bases that match TRBD1. V lost 0 bases, J lost 5 bases, and 5 bases stayed unmatched. Germline CDR1 LGHNA, CDR2 YSLEER. The CDR3 covers 15 residues. CDR3 amino acids: CASSQDGQGRETQYF. CDR3 nucleotide sequence: TGCGCCAGCAGCCAAGACGGACAGGGACGGGAGACCCAGTACTTC.

The chain combines TRBV6-5 with TRBJ2-5, with 7 bases identical to TRBD1. Germline V gives CDR1 MNHEY, CDR2 SVGAGI. V dropped 6 bases and J dropped 0; count of bases not matched to a gene: 7. The CDR3 extends over 15 amino acids. CDR3 sequence: CASRRTGGYQETQYF. CDR3 bases: TGTGCCAGCAGGAGGACAGGCGGGTACCAAGAGACCCAGTACTTC.

V gene TRBV7-2 combines with J gene TRBJ2-7; weak D call: TRBD1 (6 bases). Germline values: CDR1 SGHTA, CDR2 FQGNSA. Trimming cost V 1 base and J 2 bases, with 9 bases left between them. CDR3 length: 14 amino acids. CDR3 sequence (DNA): TGTGCCAGCAGCTTAGGGGACAAGACCTACGAGCAGTACTTC. Translation: CASSLGDKTYEQYF.

This clone has only one observation. The rearrangement links TRBV5-1 to TRBJ2-2; D ambiguous. CDR1 and CDR2 from the germline V gene are SGHRS and YFSETQ. V was pared by 2 bases and J by 6 bases, with 8 bases between. The CDR3 runs to 13 residues. CDR3 region: CASSFFGSGELFF. The CDR3 DNA reads TGCGCCAGCAGCTTCTTCGGGTCCGGGGAGCTGTTTTTT.

This clone was seen only once. The V gene is TRBV18, the J gene TRBJ2-3, with D possibly matching TRBD2 (6 bases). Per germline, CDR1 KGHSH and CDR2 LQKENI. Trimming shortened V by 6 bases and J by 0 bases, and 13 bases separated the two germline ends. This CDR3 is 15 amino acids long. CDR3: CASSGLASSTDTQYF. CDR3 sequence (DNA): TGTGCCAGCTCCGGGCTAGCGTCTAGCACAGATACGCAGTATTTT. The whole variable domain, filled in from reference TRBV18 and TRBJ2-3, reads NAGVMQNPRHLVRRRGQEARLRCSPMKGHSHVYWYRQLPEEGLKFMVYLQKENIIDESGMPKERFSAEFPKEGPSILRIQQVVRGDSAAYFCASSGLASSTDTQYFGPGTRLTVL.

This clone was detected a few times. V gene TRBV28 combines with J gene TRBJ1-6, with 8 bases fitting TRBD1. CDR1 MDHEN and CDR2 SYDVKM come from the germline V gene. With V trimmed by 3 bases and J by 7 bases, 5 bases remained unmatched. The CDR3 spans 15 residues. In DNA, the CDR3 is TGTGCCAGCAGTTTTTCAGACAGGGGAAATTCACCCCTCCACTTT. It translates to CASSFSDRGNSPLHF.

This sequence joins TRBV3-1 (or the pseudogene TRBV3-2) and TRBJ1-2; unclear D gene. This CDR3 is built from 13 residues. CDR1 and CDR2 from the germline V gene are LGHDT and YNNKEL (reference sequence). V dropped 1 base and J dropped 4 bases, with 7 bases sitting between them. The CDR3 DNA is TGTGCCAGCAGCCAAGTCACTAGCTATGGCTACACCTTC. Amino acids: CASSQVTSYGYTF.

Ten or more counts support this clone. The V call is TRBV10-2, the J call TRBJ2-7, with a tentative D call TRBD2 (5 bases). The CDR3 sequence is 14 residues long. CDR1 is WSHSY and CDR2 is SAAADI in the germline V gene. Trimming shortened V by 8 bases and J by 5 bases, and 19 bases separated the two germline ends. This chain's CDR3 is CASSLLGLGNEQYF. DNA for the CDR3: TGCGCCAGCTCTCTGTTAGGACTTGGGAACGAGCAGTACTTC.

The rearrangement joins TRBV19 to TRBJ2-7; possible D gene TRBD2, 6 bases. The CDR3 sequence is 14 residues long. Germline loops: CDR1 LNHDA, CDR2 SQIVND (reference sequence). With 2 bases removed from V and 2 bases from J, the gap between germline ends came to 10 bases. CDR3 in amino acids: CASSILGGAYEQYF. DNA for the CDR3: TGTGCCAGTAGTATATTGGGCGGGGCCTACGAGCAGTACTTC.

This clone was detected a few times. The chain recombines TRBV2 with TRBJ2-7; 10 bases are shared with TRBD1. CDR1 and CDR2 from the germline V gene are SNHLY and FYNNEI. After removal of 5 bases from V and 2 bases from J, the junction contained 9 bases not matched to a gene. CDR3 length equals 16 residues. CDR3 amino acids: CASSWSWTGGTYEQYF. CDR3 sequence (DNA): TGTGCCAGCAGTTGGAGTTGGACAGGGGGAACCTACGAGCAGTACTTC.

This chain uses TRBV7-8 with TRBJ1-1, with D tentatively TRBD1 (6 bases). This CDR3 contains 13 residues. Germline CDR1 is SGHVS and CDR2 is FQNEAQ. Trimming removed 6 bases at V and 4 bases at J, with 12 bases between. CDR3 region: CASRTTGITEAFF. CDR3 in DNA: TGTGCCAGCAGGACAACAGGGATCACTGAAGCTTTCTTT.

The chain uses TRBV6-5 and TRBJ2-3; D is unresolved. Trimming left V 2 bases short and J 1 base short, with 7 bases between. Germline CDR1 and CDR2: MNHEY and SVGAGI. The CDR3 is 14 residues long. The CDR3 coding sequence is TGTGCCAGCAGTTACCCCTCCGGCACAGATACGCAGTATTTT. It translates to CASSYPSGTDTQYF.